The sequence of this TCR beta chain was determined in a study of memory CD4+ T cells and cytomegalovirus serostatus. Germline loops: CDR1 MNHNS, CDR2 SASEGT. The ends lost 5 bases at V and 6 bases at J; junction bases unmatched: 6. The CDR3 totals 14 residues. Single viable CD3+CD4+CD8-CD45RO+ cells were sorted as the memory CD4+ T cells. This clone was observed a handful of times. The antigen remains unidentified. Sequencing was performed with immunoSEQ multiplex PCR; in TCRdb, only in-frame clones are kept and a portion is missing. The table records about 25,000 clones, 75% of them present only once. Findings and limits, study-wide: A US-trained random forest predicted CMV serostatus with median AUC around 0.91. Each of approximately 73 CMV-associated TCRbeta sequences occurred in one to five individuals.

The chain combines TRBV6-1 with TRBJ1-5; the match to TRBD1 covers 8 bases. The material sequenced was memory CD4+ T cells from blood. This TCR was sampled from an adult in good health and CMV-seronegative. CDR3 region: CASSPDRGGQPQHF. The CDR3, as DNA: TGTGCCAGCAGTCCCGACAGGGGAGGTCAGCCCCAGCATTTT.